Here is one T cell receptor (beta chain) with its context. The antigen remains unidentified. This entry is derived from a study of spatial heterogeneity in lung cancer. Across the study: Consistent detection of more beta-chain than alpha-chain sequences was observed.

Regarding the study as a whole: Tumor T cell coverage was estimated at roughly 7.5% for alpha and roughly 13% for beta chains. Mutation tallies in tumors tracked expanded intratumoral alpha and beta TCR counts.

Time point given: sample taken at primary tumor resection. Just over 70 TRACERx patients with early, untreated non-small cell lung cancer donated samples. Sequencing of whole RNA from tumor, nontumor lung or frozen PBMC involved no sorting. Trimming removed 2 bases from V and 4 bases from J; junction bases left unmatched: 5. The CDR3 length is 14 residues. Germline CDR1 reads DFQATT; CDR2 reads SNEGSKA (reference sequence). Using its own MiXCR run on the 5' RACE reads, TCRdb lists one record per CDR3 protein. The sample gives 12,000 to 15,000 distinct CDR3 sequences, around 7.3% of which show up once; 7.5% to 9.5% is in the top ten.

This sequence was found in a male donor with early-stage non-small cell lung cancer. The chain has TRBV20-1 and TRBJ2-5; 9 bases map to TRBD1. Sequencing was performed on lung tumor tissue, taken at surgery. The CDR3 nucleotides read TGCAGTGCTAGAAAGACAGGGGGAGGAGAGACCCAGTACTTC. It yields the protein CSARKTGGGETQYF.